These 13 T cell receptor beta chains were all obtained from the same sample, sequenced in a study of blood T cell repertoires in COVID-19 (dated by TCRdb to 2018 to 2020). Preparation of the library involved the immunoSEQ multiplex PCR assay. As stored in TCRdb, this immuneACCESS dataset retains in-frame rearrangements with V and J assigned. A fraction of the clones does not appear; measured against another copy, unresolved V genes explain less than half of the discrepancy, and the remainder lacks a known reason. Present in this sample are about 100,000 clones, around four fifths of which were seen just once. The ten largest clones capture 13% of the sample. Material for sequencing was peripheral blood. The receptor source for this set is a man aged 45 to 65 with active or convalescent COVID-19.

This chain connects TRBV5-1 to TRBJ1-1; TRBD1 might be the D (5 bases). The V gene lost 4 bases and the J gene lost 1 base, with 8 bases spanning the gap. Per the germline V gene, CDR1 is SGHRS and CDR2 is YFSETQ. CDR3 size: 13 residues. The CDR3 DNA follows: TGCGCCAGCAGCATCGACAGGAACACTGAAGCTTTCTTT. Amino acids: CASSIDRNTEAFF. Variable domain in full (rest from reference TRBV5-1 and TRBJ1-1): KAGVTQTPRYLIKTRGQQVTLSCSPISGHRSVSWYQQTPGQGLQFLFEYFSETQRNKGNFPGRFSGRQFSNSRSEMNVSTLELGDSALYLCASSIDRNTEAFFGQGTRLTVV.

The chain employs TRBV5-1 and TRBJ2-7; 10 positions agree with TRBD2. V trimming: 0 bases; J trimming: 0 bases; junction bases outside the gene matches: 3. Germline values: CDR1 SGHRS, CDR2 YFSETQ. This CDR3 is built from 16 residues. CDR3 DNA: TGCGCCAGCAGCTTGGTCCTAGCGGGAGTCTCCTACGAGCAGTACTTC. Translated, it gives CASSLVLAGVSYEQYF.

The chain links TRBV24-1 to TRBJ2-2; D possibly corresponds to TRBD2 (6 bases). Germline V CDR1 and CDR2: KGHDR, SFDVKD. The CDR3 extends over 14 amino acids. Trimming removed 5 bases from V and 4 bases from J, with 10 bases in between. CDR3 region: CATSGGDRTGELFF. Written as DNA, the CDR3 is TGTGCCACCAGTGGGGGGGACCGCACCGGGGAGCTGTTTTTT.

The CDR3 DNA is TGTGCCTGGAGTCCCTCCGGGGTCGGATACACCATATATTTT. The encoded protein is CAWSPSGVGYTIYF. The chain carries TRBV30 and TRBJ1-3; D is uncertain. The CDR3 has 14 amino acids. Germline CDR1 is GTSNPN and CDR2 is SVGIG (reference sequence). With 2 bases removed from V and 8 bases from J, the gap between germline ends came to 16 bases.

In regard to this clone: A junction end diverges from the germline sequence, so it may reflect a read error. The gene calls are TRBV5-1 and TRBJ1-4, with 11 bases that match TRBD1. The CDR3 extends over 12 amino acids. The germline CDR1 and CDR2 sequences are SGHRS and YFSETQ. The CDR3 DNA follows: TGCGCCAGCAGCTTGGCCGGGACAGGGGGGATTTTT. Protein product: CASSLAGTGGIF.

J is TRBJ2-1 and V is TRBV30, with D perhaps matching TRBD2 (5 bases). V lost 6 bases to trimming and J lost 3 bases, with 9 bases between them. Germline CDR1 reads GTSNPN; CDR2 reads SVGIG (reference sequence). The CDR3 runs to 12 residues. The CDR3 loop reads CACVGNYNEQFF. CDR3 DNA sequence: TGTGCCTGTGTCGGGAACTACAATGAGCAGTTCTTC.

This chain uses TRBV5-1 with TRBJ1-2; 8 bases agree with TRBD1. The CDR3 is 14 amino acids. V lost 6 bases to trimming and J lost 8 bases; unmatched junction nucleotides: 12. Germline V gene data show CDR1 as SGHRS and CDR2 as YFSETQ. The CDR3 loop reads CASKSTPGGDGYTF. The CDR3 nucleotides are TGCGCCAGCAAATCTACCCCAGGGGGCGACGGCTACACCTTC.

The chain links TRBV19 to TRBJ1-4; 10 bases match TRBD1. Germline V gives CDR1 LNHDA, CDR2 SQIVND (reference sequence). The trim removed 3 bases at V and 2 bases at J, leaving 9 bases unmatched. This CDR3 region has 18 residues. The CDR3: CASSIGQGGFSTNEKLFF. The CDR3 DNA is TGTGCCAGTAGTATCGGACAGGGGGGCTTTTCCACTAATGAAAAACTGTTTTTT.

V is TRBV18 and J is TRBJ2-1; 8 bases map to TRBD1. Per germline, CDR1 KGHSH and CDR2 LQKENI. The V segment lost 3 bases and the J segment 10 bases; nucleotides outside the gene matches: 5. This CDR3 has 13 amino acids. The CDR3 loop reads CASSPGQVPEQFF. The CDR3 bases are TGTGCCAGCTCACCGGGACAGGTACCCGAGCAGTTCTTC.

The chain uses TRBV12-5 and TRBJ2-3; D is ambiguous. Trimming removed 1 base at V and 10 bases at J, with 12 bases between. The length of the CDR3 is 13 residues. The germline V gene has CDR1 LGHNT and CDR2 FRNRAP. This CDR3 is CASGLALAEAQYF. CDR3 nucleotide sequence: TGTGCTAGTGGTTTGGCTTTGGCTGAGGCGCAGTATTTT.

The rearrangement uses TRBV11-2 and TRBJ2-1; 10 bases fit TRBD2. V dropped 1 base and J dropped 4; count of bases not matched to a gene: 4. The CDR3 totals 16 residues. Germline-derived CDR1 and CDR2 are SGHAT and FQNNGV. CDR3 sequence reads: CASSLVTAGGYNEQFF. The DNA for the CDR3 is TGTGCCAGCAGCTTAGTTACAGCGGGAGGGTACAATGAGCAGTTCTTC.

This chain links TRBV14 with TRBJ2-7; 8 bases are shared with TRBD2. The CDR3 totals 15 residues. CDR1 is SGHDN, CDR2 FVKESK, per germline. The V gene end was trimmed by 0 bases and the J gene end by 4 bases; junction bases not matched to a gene: 5. The chain's CDR3 is CASSQDLGLGYEQYF. The CDR3 nucleotides read TGTGCCAGCAGCCAAGACCTGGGACTAGGGTACGAGCAGTACTTC.

V and J are TRBV24-1 and TRBJ2-3, with TRBD2 matching over 10 bases. The CDR3 consists of 17 residues. CDR1 and CDR2 (germline): KGHDR, SFDVKD. Trimming removed 5 bases from V and 3 bases from J; junction bases left unmatched: 10. The chain's CDR3 is CATSVQLAGDVTDTQYF. As DNA, the CDR3 is TGTGCCACCAGTGTCCAGCTAGCGGGAGACGTTACAGATACGCAGTATTTT.